This T cell receptor beta chain was retrieved from a study of cytomegalovirus exposure and HLA in healthy donors. Background on the study: About 85 million unique TCRs from HLA-typed donors were held in an early release of data.

Researchers ran the PCR with 60 Vbeta and 13 Jbeta primers. Here immunoSEQ multiplex PCR was the method, and the copy in TCRdb shows in-frame clones only, minus some. In the table there are around 140,000 clones, more than 75% of which are singletons. On this clone itself: Its target is not known.

The CDR3 extends over 17 amino acids. Germline lookup yields CDR1 LNHDA and CDR2 SQIVND (reference sequence). Trimming pared 6 bases from V and 0 bases from J, leaving 18 bases between. General observations from the study: A later analysis linked a missense DCLRE1C variant to TCR beta V- and J-gene trimming.

This chain connects TRBV19 to TRBJ1-5; maybe TRBD1 (6 bases). The sample taken for sequencing was PBMCs. This TCR was sampled from a woman between 50 and 59 years old in good health and CMV-seropositive. Written as DNA, the CDR3 is TGTGCCAGTAGCCACCCCATGACAGGCAATAGCAATCAGCCCCAGCATTTT. Translating gives CASSHPMTGNSNQPQHF. Together with reference TRBV19 and TRBJ1-5, the CDR3 gives the full variable domain: DGGITQSPKYLFRKEGQNVTLSCEQNLNHDAMYWYRQDPGQGLRLIYYSQIVNDFQKGDIAEGYSVSREKKESFPLTVTSAQKNPTAFYLCASSHPMTGNSNQPQHFGDGTRLSIL.